This note documents a single T cell receptor (beta chain) sequence. This CDR3 has 15 residues. V was pared by 2 bases and J by 4 bases, with 7 bases of the junction left unmatched. Germline CDR1 and CDR2: GTSNPN and SVGIG (reference sequence). The entry originates in a study of blood T cell repertoires in COVID-19. This table comes from immunoSEQ multiplex PCR, and its TCRdb copy is limited to in-frame clones, with some not included. This table holds under 350,000 clones, approximately 90% found once. The chain carries TRBV30 and TRBJ2-3; 9 nucleotides agree with TRBD2. Sequenced material: PBMCs or T cells enriched from blood (not recorded which). The source of this sequence is a man aged 30 to 39 who had recovered from COVID-19. The CDR3 here is CAWSRTSAGADTQYF. CDR3 in DNA: TGTGCCTGGAGTAGGACTAGCGCAGGGGCAGATACGCAGTATTTT.